These T cell receptor beta chains were read from a single sample in a study of T-cell memory formation after mild COVID-19. One entry per CDR3 protein results from TCRdb running MiXCR on the 5' RACE reads. This table has fewer than 600,000 distinct CDR3 sequences, less than 25% appearing once. The source material was PBMCs or a T cell subset sorted from them (not recorded which). The receptors here all came from an adult woman who had mild COVID-19 (a few samples of this study predate the infection). Cell type and time point are not known. The CDR3 runs from the conserved cysteine through the conserved F or W. The D gene is left open where the match is weak. Rows may omit the clone size; those that give it use once, few, many or a size class.

V	J	D	size	DNA	CDR3
TRBV18	TRBJ2-7	NA	once	TGTGCCAGCTCACCGGGTCTTTTCAGGGACTCCTACGAGCAGTACTTC	CASSPGLFRDSYEQYF
TRBV5-1	TRBJ2-6	TRBD1	NA	TGCGCCAGCAGCTTGTCCGGGACAGCCAGCTCTGGGGCCAACGTCCTGACTTTC	CASSLSGTASSGANVLTF
TRBV11-2	TRBJ1-2	TRBD1	few	TGTGCCAGCAGCCTAACAGGGGACCCACTCTATGGCTACACCTTC	CASSLTGDPLYGYTF
TRBV7-9	TRBJ2-7	NA	few	TGTGCCAGCAGAGTATTGTTCGGGGACGAGCAGTACTTC	CASRVLFGDEQYF
TRBV20-1	TRBJ2-7	NA	NA	TGCAGTGCTAGAGATGGGCAGAGCTACGAGCAGTACTTC	CSARDGQSYEQYF
TRBV11-1	TRBJ2-7	TRBD1	NA	TGTGCCAGCAGCTTGACCAGGGGGCAGGGGTACGAGCAGTACTTC	CASSLTRGQGYEQYF
TRBV7-9	TRBJ2-1	TRBD2	once	TGTGCCAGCAGCTTTCCACTAGCGGGGCTATACAATGAGCAGTTCTTC	CASSFPLAGLYNEQFF
TRBV2	TRBJ2-3	TRBD2	NA	TGTGCCAGCAGTTCACTAGCGGGAGATACGCAGTATTTT	CASSSLAGDTQYF
TRBV20-1	TRBJ2-7	NA	few	TGCAGTGCTTTCTACCGGGACGGCCGCTACGAGCAGTACTTC	CSAFYRDGRYEQYF
TRBV7-9	TRBJ1-2	TRBD1	NA	TGTGCCAGCAGCTTAGAGCAGGGAAGGGGGCTCTATGGCTACACCTTC	CASSLEQGRGLYGYTF
TRBV3-1	TRBJ1-1	NA	NA	TGTGCCAGCAGCCACCGACAGGCCTTGAACACTGAAGCTTTCTTT	CASSHRQALNTEAFF
TRBV5-1	TRBJ2-2	NA	few	TGCGCCAGCATCGAGGACGAGGGGGCCGGGGAGCTGTTTTTT	CASIEDEGAGELFF
TRBV7-3	TRBJ2-7	TRBD2	many	TGTGCCAGCAGCGCTACCGGGGGGGCCTACGAGCAGTACTTC	CASSATGGAYEQYF
TRBV18	TRBJ2-3	NA	NA	TGTGCCAGCTCACCAAGTGAAACAGGCACAGATACGCAGTATTTT	CASSPSETGTDTQYF
TRBV20-1	TRBJ1-1	NA	few	TGCAGTGCGCTCAGCCCTACAGGGAACACTGAAGCTTTCTTT	CSALSPTGNTEAFF
TRBV12-3/TRBV12-4	TRBJ2-1	TRBD2	NA	TGTGCCAGCAGGCTACGGGCCGGGACTAGCGGGAGGGCCAGTGAGCAGTTCTTC	CASRLRAGTSGRASEQFF
TRBV6-6	TRBJ2-7	NA	NA	TGTGCCAGCAGTTACACGGCGGGAATCTCCTACGAGCAGTACTTC	CASSYTAGISYEQYF
TRBV7-9	TRBJ1-2	TRBD1	NA	TGTGCCAGCGTTCCGGGACAGGGACACTATGGCTACACCTTC	CASVPGQGHYGYTF
TRBV5-1	TRBJ2-7	NA	NA	TGCGCCAGCAGTGGGGATATTCCCTGGGAGCAGTACTTC	CASSGDIPWEQYF
TRBV24-1	TRBJ1-5	NA	NA	TGTGCCACCACAGTCCCCCAGGGTGGCAATCAGCCCCAGCATTTT	CATTVPQGGNQPQHF
TRBV12-3/TRBV12-4	TRBJ1-2	TRBD1	NA	TGTGCCAGCAGCGCCTACTCCGGGACAGGGCGCGGCTACACCTTC	CASSAYSGTGRGYTF
TRBV18	TRBJ2-2	TRBD2	few	TGTGCCAGCTCACGATACCTAGCGGGAGATACCGGGGAGCTGTTTTTT	CASSRYLAGDTGELFF
TRBV5-6	TRBJ1-3	NA	few	TGTGCCAGCAGCTTCTACCCCTGGGGCAAGAACTCTGGAAACACCATATATTTT	CASSFYPWGKNSGNTIYF
TRBV5-1	TRBJ2-3	NA	NA	TGCGCCAGCAGCTTGAGGACAGAAATATACACAGATACGCAGTATTTT	CASSLRTEIYTDTQYF
TRBV12-3/TRBV12-4	TRBJ2-7	NA	few	TGTGCCAGCAGTTGGGAGGGGGACGAGCAGTACTTC	CASSWEGDEQYF
TRBV11-3	TRBJ2-1	TRBD1	NA	TGTGCCAGCAGCTTGCGGGACAGGGCGAATGAGCAGTTCTTC	CASSLRDRANEQFF
TRBV7-3	TRBJ2-2	TRBD2	NA	TGTGCCAGCAGCCTTCCGGGACTAGCGAACCGGGAGCTGTTTTTT	CASSLPGLANRELFF
TRBV6-2/TRBV6-3	TRBJ2-1	NA	NA	TGTGCCAGCAGTTCAGCTAGCGTAAGCTCCTACAATGAGCAGTTCTTC	CASSSASVSSYNEQFF
TRBV30	TRBJ1-1	NA	many	TGTGCCTGGAGCCGAGGGGAGGCCCTTGAAGCTTTCTTT	CAWSRGEALEAFF
TRBV10-3	TRBJ1-3	NA	few	TGTGCCATCAGTGAGTCGGTGTTGGGTAACACCATATATTTT	CAISESVLGNTIYF
TRBV5-1	TRBJ2-3	TRBD1	few	TGCGCCAGCAGCTTAAGACAGGGGTTAGGAGATACGCAGTATTTT	CASSLRQGLGDTQYF
TRBV20-1	TRBJ2-1	TRBD2	NA	TGCAGTGCAACCCGTCCGGGACTAGCGGGTCTCAATGAGCAGTTCTTC	CSATRPGLAGLNEQFF
TRBV7-3	TRBJ2-3	TRBD1	few	TGTGCCAGCAGCCCAGGACAGGGCGTGGATACGCAGTATTTT	CASSPGQGVDTQYF
TRBV7-6	TRBJ2-5	TRBD2	NA	TGTGCCAGCAGCTCTCTAGCGGGGGGTAACCAAGAGACCCAGTACTTC	CASSSLAGGNQETQYF
TRBV10-3	TRBJ2-7	NA	NA	TGTGCCATCAAAATGACAGGCGGCTACTACGAGCAGTACTTC	CAIKMTGGYYEQYF
TRBV5-6	TRBJ1-6	NA	NA	TGTGCCAGCAGCCCCGGGACCTCACCCCTCCACTTT	CASSPGTSPLHF
TRBV12-3/TRBV12-4	TRBJ2-5	NA	NA	TGTGCCAGCAGTTTAGGGGCAGTGGAAGAGACCCAGTACTTC	CASSLGAVEETQYF
TRBV29-1	TRBJ2-3	NA	NA	TGCAGCGTTGGGTCCGGGGCCGGCACAGATACGCAGTATTTT	CSVGSGAGTDTQYF
TRBV6-1	TRBJ2-5	NA	few	TGTGCCAGCAGTCCATATGGGGGTCAAGAGACCCAGTACTTC	CASSPYGGQETQYF
TRBV6-5	TRBJ2-2	TRBD1	few	TGTGCCAGCACCAGATGGCCGGGACAGGGGGCGATTTTCGCCGGGGAGCTGTTTTTT	CASTRWPGQGAIFAGELFF
TRBV12-3/TRBV12-4	TRBJ2-7	NA	few	TGTGCCAGCGGCGGTATCGGACAGCTCTCCTACGAGCAGTACTTC	CASGGIGQLSYEQYF